The T cell receptor beta chain under discussion was sequenced for a study of blood T cell repertoires in COVID-19. Study details: The United States, Italy and Spain provided the acute and convalescent COVID-19 samples. The analysed material was cDNA or gDNA that came from T cells, B-cell-depleted T cells, or PBMCs.

The Seattle site enrolled patients during active infection and followed them longitudinally. How the authors handled the data: Amplification with reference gene primers provided the estimates of nucleated cell counts. Assay used: immunoSEQ multiplex PCR; TCRdb lists only in-frame clones, some missing. V and J calls and clone size are given by that table; D and trimming were obtained from the DNA. The sample includes approximately 330,000 clones, 90% of them seen just once. Germline CDR1 MNHEY, CDR2 SMNVEV (reference sequence). The CDR3 has 15 residues. With 6 bases clipped from V and 0 bases from J, the junction kept 7 bases outside the gene matches.

The sequenced material came from peripheral blood. The sequence was collected from a woman aged 40 to 55 with COVID-19, enrolled during active disease. The chain joins TRBV27 to TRBJ1-2, with 7 bases lining up with TRBD1. The CDR3 DNA is TGTGCCAGCAGACCTACCGGGACAGCTAACTATGGCTACACCTTC. This encodes CASRPTGTANYGYTF.